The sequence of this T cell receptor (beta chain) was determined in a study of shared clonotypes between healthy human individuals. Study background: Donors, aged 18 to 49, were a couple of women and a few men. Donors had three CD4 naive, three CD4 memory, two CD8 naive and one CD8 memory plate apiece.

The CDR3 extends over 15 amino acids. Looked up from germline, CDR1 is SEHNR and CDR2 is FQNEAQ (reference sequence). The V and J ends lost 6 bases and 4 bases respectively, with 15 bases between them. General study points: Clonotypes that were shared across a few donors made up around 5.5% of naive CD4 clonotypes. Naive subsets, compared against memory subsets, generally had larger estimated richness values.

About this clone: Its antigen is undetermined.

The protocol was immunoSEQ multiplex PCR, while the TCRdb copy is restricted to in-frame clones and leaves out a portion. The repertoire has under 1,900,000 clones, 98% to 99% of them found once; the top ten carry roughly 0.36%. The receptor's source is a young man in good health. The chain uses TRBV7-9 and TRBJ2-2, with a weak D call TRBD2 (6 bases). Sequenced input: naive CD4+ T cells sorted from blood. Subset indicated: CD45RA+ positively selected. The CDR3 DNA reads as TGTGCCAGCAGTTCCGGGACTGTTCTCACCGGGGAGCTGTTTTTT. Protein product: CASSSGTVLTGELFF. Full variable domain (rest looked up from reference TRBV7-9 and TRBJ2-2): DTGVSQNPRHKITKRGQNVTFRCDPISEHNRLYWYRQTLGQGPEFLTYFQNEAQLEKSRLLSDRFSAERPKGSFSTLEIQRTEQGDSAMYLCASSSGTVLTGELFFGEGSRLTVL.